The 5 T cell receptor beta chains below were found in one sample sequenced in a study of technical replicates of blood from several donors. The table came from immunoSEQ multiplex PCR; TCRdb's copy has only in-frame clones and leaves some out. The sample has some 85,000 clones, about 97% seen once. The material sequenced was T cells isolated from PBMCs. Source of these receptors: a human donor in good health.

The chain joins TRBV6-1 to TRBJ1-1; perhaps TRBD1 as D (6 bases). V was trimmed by 5 bases and J by 5 bases, leaving 9 bases between them. CDR3 length: 12 amino acids. Germline V lookup: CDR1 MNHNS, CDR2 SASEGT. The CDR3, as DNA: TGTGCCAGCAGTTCGACAGGAACTGAAGCTTTCTTT. Translating it yields CASSSTGTEAFF.

V usage is TRBV5-6 and J usage is TRBJ2-7; TRBD1 agrees at 12 bases. Unmatched junction bases numbered 5, after V lost 3 bases and J lost 4 bases. The CDR3 has 15 residues. Germline loops: CDR1 SGHDT, CDR2 YYEEEE. In DNA, the CDR3 is TGTGCCAGCAGCTCCGGGACAGGGGGCTGGTACGAGCAGTACTTC. Encoded protein: CASSSGTGGWYEQYF.

The chain uses TRBV5-4 and TRBJ2-7, with TRBD1 identical over 12 bases. CDR1 and CDR2 from the germline V gene are SGHNT and YYREEE (reference sequence). This CDR3 has 16 residues. V shed 0 bases and J 3 bases; nucleotides not matched to a gene: 4. This CDR3 is CASSLAGQGALYEQYF. For the CDR3, the DNA is TGTGCCAGCAGCTTGGCGGGACAGGGGGCCCTCTACGAGCAGTACTTC.

This rearrangement joins TRBV4-1 to TRBJ1-2; TRBD1 might be the D (5 bases). CDR3 length: 14 residues. V gave up 4 bases and J gave up 2 bases, with 11 bases separating them. Germline V gene lookup returns CDR1 MGHRA and CDR2 YSYEKL. The DNA of the CDR3 is TGCGCCAGCAGCCCTAAGGACACGAACTATGGCTACACCTTC. Translated: CASSPKDTNYGYTF.

In DNA form, the CDR3 reads TGTGCCAGCAGTTTACTTCGGGAGAATCTCCACGAGCAGTACTTC. Amino acid sequence: CASSLLRENLHEQYF. The rearrangement joins TRBV28 to TRBJ2-7; tentatively, D is TRBD2 (6 bases). The V and J ends lost 2 bases and 5 bases respectively, with 16 bases between them. CDR1 and CDR2 from the germline V gene are MDHEN and SYDVKM. The CDR3 spans 15 residues.